Following are 11 T cell receptor beta chains from one sample sequenced in a study of PD-L1 blockade in urothelial cancer. Repertoires were generated with immunoSEQ multiplex PCR, while TCRdb's copy carries only in-frame clones and drops some. Here the sample spans approximately 86,000 clones, approximately 86% being singletons. Time point denoted: pretreatment peripheral blood. This specimen was PBMCs, taken around atezolizumab (anti-PD-L1) treatment. These receptors all come from a man in his forties with urothelial cancer.

V and J are TRBV5-6 and TRBJ2-7, with a tentative D call TRBD1 (6 bases). The CDR3 runs to 11 residues. Deletions cut 2 bases from V and 7 bases from J, with 7 bases between. The germline V gene has CDR1 SGHDT and CDR2 YYEEEE. CDR3 nucleotides: TGTGCCAGCAGCTTCAGGGGTGAGCAGTACTTC. Its protein is CASSFRGEQYF.

This clone was seen a single time. This CDR3 is CASQLRAGGGEQYF. The CDR3 coding sequence is TGCGCCAGTCAACTCAGGGCGGGGGGCGGCGAGCAGTACTTC. The chain carries TRBV5-1 and TRBJ2-7; the match to TRBD2 covers 8 bases. V was pared by 8 bases and J by 6 bases, with 13 bases of the junction left unmatched. Germline V gene data show CDR1 as SGHRS and CDR2 as YFSETQ. The CDR3 has 14 amino acids.

The rearrangement joins TRBV7-8 to TRBJ1-4; D remains unclear. This CDR3 region has 15 residues. CDR1 and CDR2 (germline): SGHVS, FQNEAQ. V dropped 5 bases and J dropped 0 bases, with 10 bases sitting between them. The CDR3 nucleotides are TGTGCCAGCAGCACGCCGGGAGCAACTAATGAAAAACTGTTTTTT. Translated, it gives CASSTPGATNEKLFF.

The chain uses TRBV19 and TRBJ1-1; 9 bases agree with TRBD1. Losses at the gene ends were 6 bases for V and 6 bases for J; bases not matched to a gene: 8. The CDR3 contains 14 residues. Germline CDR1 LNHDA, CDR2 SQIVND (reference sequence). This CDR3 is CASSSGTGSAEAFF. The CDR3, as DNA: TGTGCCAGTAGCTCCGGGACAGGGAGCGCTGAAGCTTTCTTT.

The rearrangement links TRBV11-3 to TRBJ2-7, with 10 positions matching TRBD1. The V gene's germline CDR1 is SGHNT and CDR2 YENEEA. V lost 5 bases and J lost 2; bases outside the gene matches: 3. This CDR3 contains 14 residues. The CDR3 bases are TGTGCCAGCAGCCGAGGACAGGGGGCCTACGAGCAGTACTTC. Residues: CASSRGQGAYEQYF.

This chain connects TRBV28 to TRBJ1-4; weak D call: TRBD1 (6 bases). The length of the CDR3 is 15 residues. Germline CDR1 is MDHEN and CDR2 is SYDVKM. Deletions cut 6 bases from V and 8 bases from J, with 19 bases between. The CDR3 coding sequence is TGTGCCAGCAGGCCGGCGACAGGCGCGGGCGAAAAACTGTTTTTT. It yields the protein CASRPATGAGEKLFF.

The rearrangement joins TRBV28 to TRBJ2-7, with 9 bases aligning to TRBD1. The ends lost 3 bases at V and 3 bases at J; junction bases unmatched: 9. Germline lookup yields CDR1 MDHEN and CDR2 SYDVKM. The length of the CDR3 is 16 residues. This CDR3 reads CASSFPRGTGFYEQYF. As DNA, the CDR3 is TGTGCCAGCAGTTTCCCCCGGGGGACAGGGTTCTACGAGCAGTACTTC.

The V and J genes are TRBV5-1 and TRBJ1-4, with 7 bases identical to TRBD1. V was clipped by 4 bases and J by 3 bases; unmatched bases: 9. Germline V lookup: CDR1 SGHRS, CDR2 YFSETQ. CDR3 length equals 16 residues. The CDR3 DNA reads TGCGCCAGCAGCATCAGAGGGACAGCCTCTAATGAAAAACTGTTTTTT. It is translated as CASSIRGTASNEKLFF.

The gene calls are TRBV6-1 and TRBJ1-4; D ambiguous. V dropped 4 bases and J dropped 4 bases, with 13 bases sitting between them. From germline, CDR1 is MNHNS and CDR2 SASEGT. The CDR3 spans 15 residues. The CDR3 protein is CASSATMKLNEKLFF. The CDR3 DNA sequence: TGTGCCAGCAGTGCCACGATGAAGCTTAATGAAAAACTGTTTTTT.

The chain combines TRBV7-8 with TRBJ2-1; 10 bases fit TRBD2. Unmatched junction bases numbered 9, after V lost 2 bases and J lost 5 bases. The CDR3 is 17 residues long. Germline values: CDR1 SGHVS, CDR2 FQNEAQ. The CDR3 region is CASSLHPSGRTDNEQFF. The DNA of the CDR3 is TGTGCCAGCAGCTTACATCCTAGCGGGAGAACAGACAATGAGCAGTTCTTC.

A few counts support this clone. The chain links TRBV5-4 to TRBJ2-1; 11 bases line up with TRBD2. The CDR3 has 13 residues. Germline V gene lookup returns CDR1 SGHNT and CDR2 YYREEE (reference sequence). V lost 4 bases, J lost 13 bases, and 7 bases stayed unmatched. CDR3 DNA sequence: TGTGCCAGCAGCAATCTAGCGGGAGGCGAACAGTTCTTC. Translating it yields CASSNLAGGEQFF. The whole variable domain, filled in from reference TRBV5-4 and TRBJ2-1, reads ETGVTQSPTHLIKTRGQQVTLRCSSQSGHNTVSWYQQALGQGPQFIFQYYREEENGRGNFPPRFSGLQFPNYSSELNVNALELDDSALYLCASSNLAGGEQFFGPGTRLTVL.